This note documents a single TCR beta chain sequence. This specimen belongs to a study of blood T cell repertoires in COVID-19. Study at large: T cells, B-cell-depleted T cells, or PBMCs provided the cDNA or gDNA that served as material.

Germline-derived CDR1 and CDR2 are SQVTM and ANQGSEA. The CDR3 is 12 residues long. The trim removed 4 bases at V and 8 bases at J, leaving 5 bases unmatched. Here immunoSEQ multiplex PCR was the method, and the copy in TCRdb shows in-frame clones only, minus some. The sample yields fewer than 200,000 clones, about 80% seen once. The specimen sequenced was peripheral blood. The source is a woman between 70 and 85 years old with acute or convalescent COVID-19. The J gene is TRBJ2-1, the V gene TRBV29-1; 7 nucleotides line up with TRBD2. CDR3 in DNA: TGCAGCGTTGGAAGACTAGCAGATGAGCAGTTCTTC. Its protein product is CSVGRLADEQFF.